The 14 T cell receptor beta chains listed next were all sequenced from one sample in a study of blood T cell repertoires in COVID-19. Clones were read by immunoSEQ multiplex PCR, and TCRdb kept only the in-frame ones, dropping some. Of roughly 300,000 clones listed, 83% are singletons. Sequencing was carried out using peripheral blood. These receptors all stem from a woman aged 50 to 65 who had recovered from COVID-19.

The chain uses TRBV7-2 and TRBJ2-1, with 10 bases aligning to TRBD2. After removal of 0 bases from V and 3 bases from J, the junction contained 5 bases not matched to a gene. Germline loops: CDR1 SGHTA, CDR2 FQGNSA. The CDR3 extends over 17 amino acids. DNA for the CDR3: TGTGCCAGCAGCTTAGCAACTAGCGGGGATTACTACAATGAGCAGTTCTTC. This codes for CASSLATSGDYYNEQFF.

This clone occurred once. The chain recombines TRBV14 with TRBJ1-6; 8 bases align to TRBD1. The CDR3 spans 19 residues. V was pared by 5 bases and J by 0 bases, with 12 bases of the junction left unmatched. Germline V CDR1 and CDR2: SGHDN, FVKESK. DNA of the CDR3: TGTGCCAGCAGCTCTGGGACAGGTCGCAGAAGCTCCTATAATTCACCCCTCCACTTT. Its translation is CASSSGTGRRSSYNSPLHF.

The table lists this clone with a few counts. The J gene is TRBJ2-7, the V gene TRBV27; 7 positions match TRBD1. CDR1 is MNHEY and CDR2 is SMNVEV in the germline V gene (reference sequence). The CDR3 has 14 amino acids. After removal of 5 bases from V and 3 bases from J, the junction contained 7 bases not matched to a gene. DNA of the CDR3: TGTGCCAGCAGTGGCTGGGACAGACTCTACGAGCAGTACTTC. Its translation: CASSGWDRLYEQYF.

The chain joins TRBV2 to TRBJ2-5; D is uncertain. Trimming took 2 bases from V and 5 from J, leaving 15 bases between them. The CDR3 runs to 15 residues. The V gene's germline CDR1 is SNHLY and CDR2 FYNNEI. The CDR3 DNA is TGTGCCAGCAGTGAATCCGGTGCCGTCGAGGAGACCCAGTACTTC. Translation gives CASSESGAVEETQYF.

The V call is TRBV6-5, the J call TRBJ1-1, with D perhaps TRBD1 (5 bases). The CDR3 spans 12 residues. The V gene lost 2 bases and the J gene lost 7 bases, with 8 bases spanning the gap. Germline V lookup: CDR1 MNHEY, CDR2 SVGAGI. The CDR3 sequence: CASSYGGVEAFF. The CDR3 DNA sequence: TGTGCCAGCAGTTACGGAGGGGTTGAAGCTTTCTTT.

This clone was detected a few times. V gene TRBV28 combines with J gene TRBJ2-7; no firm D call. Trimming removed 3 bases from V and 5 bases from J, with 14 bases in between. There are 14 residues in the CDR3. Germline-derived CDR1 and CDR2 are MDHEN and SYDVKM. The CDR3 nucleotides are TGTGCCAGCAGTTTCCCTAGTTCATTAAACGAGCAGTACTTC. Protein sequence: CASSFPSSLNEQYF.

The V gene is TRBV19, the J gene TRBJ1-5; the match to TRBD1 covers 9 bases. The CDR3 has 15 residues. With 6 bases clipped from V and 1 base from J, the junction kept 4 bases outside the gene matches. The germline V gene encodes CDR1 LNHDA and CDR2 SQIVND (reference sequence). CDR3 amino acids: CASRRDRVSNQPQHF. The CDR3 nucleotides read TGTGCCAGTAGGAGGGACAGGGTGAGCAATCAGCCCCAGCATTTT.

This clone has a single count. The chain uses TRBV24-1 and TRBJ2-7; D is possibly TRBD1 (7 bases). Germline CDR1 is KGHDR and CDR2 is SFDVKD. V was clipped by 3 bases and J by 2 bases, with 13 bases between them. This CDR3 spans 15 amino acids. The CDR3 region is CATSDGQGGTYEQYF. The CDR3 region has the DNA TGTGCCACCAGTGATGGGCAGGGGGGCACCTACGAGCAGTACTTC.

V gene TRBV5-1 combines with J gene TRBJ1-4, with 7 bases fitting TRBD1. Germline V CDR1 and CDR2: SGHRS, YFSETQ. V was pared by 0 bases and J by 4 bases, with 6 bases of the junction left unmatched. The CDR3 covers 16 residues. The CDR3 region is CASSLVNRGINEKLFF. CDR3 coding DNA: TGCGCCAGCAGCTTGGTCAACAGGGGTATTAATGAAAAACTGTTTTTT. Complete variable domain (other parts from reference TRBV5-1 and TRBJ1-4): KAGVTQTPRYLIKTRGQQVTLSCSPISGHRSVSWYQQTPGQGLQFLFEYFSETQRNKGNFPGRFSGRQFSNSRSEMNVSTLELGDSALYLCASSLVNRGINEKLFFGSGTQLSVL.

The gene calls are TRBV7-2 and TRBJ2-3; no reliable D call. V lost 5 bases to trimming and J lost 4 bases, with 10 bases between them. Germline assignment: CDR1 SGHTA and CDR2 FQGNSA. The CDR3 loop spans 13 amino acids. The CDR3 region is CASSLTTPDTQYF. CDR3 nucleotides: TGTGCCAGCAGCCTGACGACACCAGATACGCAGTATTTT.

This chain connects TRBV2 to TRBJ1-2, with 10 bases fitting TRBD1. Germline-derived CDR1 and CDR2 are SNHLY and FYNNEI. Germline trimming cut 6 bases from V and 10 bases from J; bases unmatched to any gene: 8. The CDR3 totals 13 residues. The CDR3 DNA sequence: TGTGCCAGCAGGGGACAGGGGTTCTCTGCCTACACCTTC. This translates into CASRGQGFSAYTF.

This clone was counted only a few times. This chain connects TRBV28 to TRBJ2-1, with TRBD1 matching 9 bases. Trimming removed 7 bases from V and 5 bases from J; junction bases left unmatched: 9. Germline V gene sequence: CDR1 MDHEN, CDR2 SYDVKM. The CDR3 covers 15 residues. CDR3 nucleotides: TGTGCCAGCATCGGACCGGGACAGGGACACAATGAGCAGTTCTTC. It specifies CASIGPGQGHNEQFF.

CDR3 sequence: CASSETTTSGDEQYF. DNA of the CDR3: TGTGCCAGCAGCGAAACGACGACTAGCGGAGACGAGCAGTACTTC. This chain connects TRBV11-1 to TRBJ2-7, with 9 bases aligning to TRBD2. The CDR3 totals 15 residues. Trimming removed 5 bases from V and 5 bases from J; junction bases left unmatched: 10. Germline V CDR1 and CDR2: SGHAT, FQDESV (reference sequence).

This chain uses TRBV27 with TRBJ2-7, with D perhaps matching TRBD1 (6 bases). Trimming stripped 1 base from V and 5 bases from J, with 9 bases between. CDR3 size: 13 residues. Germline loops: CDR1 MNHEY, CDR2 SMNVEV (reference sequence). The CDR3: CASSLLGAHEQYF. The DNA of the CDR3 is TGTGCCAGCAGTTTATTGGGGGCCCACGAGCAGTACTTC.